Listed below are T cell receptor beta chains from one sample, sequenced in a study of beta chain features in type 1 diabetes. The repertoire was sequenced with immunoSEQ multiplex PCR; TCRdb's copy has only in-frame clones and lacks some. The data show a few hundred thousand clones, over 12% seen once. Material: naive CD4+ T cells from blood. The receptors shown here come from a young man with type 1 diabetes. CDR3s leave out the opening cysteine and the closing phenylalanine or tryptophan.

CDR3 protein: ASSPTATNTEAF; V gene: TRBV6-4; J gene: TRBJ1-1
CDR3 protein: ASTSSGANVLT; V gene: TRBV19; J gene: TRBJ2-6
CDR3 protein: AISEFGQSYEQY; V gene: TRBV10-3; J gene: TRBJ2-7
CDR3 protein: ASSRLAGGLLGQYNEQF; V gene: TRBV27; J gene: TRBJ2-1
CDR3 protein: ASSFNIGQGVYSEQY; V gene: TRBV7-2; J gene: TRBJ2-7
CDR3 protein: ASELSDGGSNQPQH; V gene: TRBV6-6; J gene: TRBJ1-5
CDR3 protein: ASSVEADYYEQY; V gene: TRBV9; J gene: TRBJ2-7
CDR3 protein: SGQNLMNTEAF; V gene: TRBV29-1; J gene: TRBJ1-1
CDR3 protein: ATSREQGVAKNIQY; V gene: TRBV15; J gene: TRBJ2-4
CDR3 protein: AWSGTSGSYEQY; V gene: TRBV30; J gene: TRBJ2-7
CDR3 protein: ASSSRGYGYT; V gene: TRBV28; J gene: TRBJ1-2
CDR3 protein: ASSYSLQGARNTQY; V gene: TRBV6-5; J gene: TRBJ2-3
CDR3 protein: ASMPGLGQPQH; V gene: TRBV19; J gene: TRBJ1-5
CDR3 protein: ASSLGLAGGGGDTQY; V gene: TRBV5-1; J gene: TRBJ2-3
CDR3 protein: ASSSRTVSSPLH; V gene: TRBV7-2; J gene: TRBJ1-6
CDR3 protein: ATSKGLLSSYNEQF; V gene: TRBV15; J gene: TRBJ2-1
CDR3 protein: ASSLNWGFEQF; V gene: TRBV7-2; J gene: TRBJ2-1
CDR3 protein: ASSPGQGLTDTQY; V gene: TRBV11-2; J gene: TRBJ2-3
CDR3 protein: ASSYRVSYNSPLH; V gene: TRBV11-2; J gene: TRBJ1-6
CDR3 protein: ASRRQEVPSGANVLT; V gene: TRBV19; J gene: TRBJ2-6
CDR3 protein: ASRNLRQGSYEQY; V gene: TRBV27; J gene: TRBJ2-7
CDR3 protein: ASSLSGTGGTERTY; V gene: TRBV28; J gene: TRBJ2-4
CDR3 protein: ASRSTGGEYNEQF; V gene: TRBV5-1; J gene: TRBJ2-1
CDR3 protein: ASSLYPGNSYNEQF; V gene: TRBV11-1; J gene: TRBJ2-1
CDR3 protein: ASSGGPLGTEAF; V gene: TRBV5-4; J gene: TRBJ1-1
CDR3 protein: ASSIRNTEAF; V gene: TRBV19; J gene: TRBJ1-1
CDR3 protein: ASSQDGISNQPQH; V gene: TRBV4-2; J gene: TRBJ1-5
CDR3 protein: ASSQYRGLADHNEQF; V gene: TRBV4-1; J gene: TRBJ2-1
CDR3 protein: SAVQGSLNIQY; V gene: TRBV29-1; J gene: TRBJ2-4
CDR3 protein: ASRTGGGYGYT; V gene: TRBV6-5; J gene: TRBJ1-2
CDR3 protein: ASSQRLLLENIQY; V gene: TRBV11-2; J gene: TRBJ2-4
CDR3 protein: ASSDKRLTDTQY; V gene: TRBV6-1; J gene: TRBJ2-3
CDR3 protein: AWTGQMNTEAF; V gene: TRBV30; J gene: TRBJ1-1
CDR3 protein: AWSSPGTGTNEQF; V gene: TRBV30; J gene: TRBJ2-1
CDR3 protein: ASSLTSTTYEQY; V gene: TRBV5-1; J gene: TRBJ2-7
CDR3 protein: ASRSEAF; V gene: TRBV7-4; J gene: TRBJ1-1
CDR3 protein: SDRGPSDTQY; V gene: TRBV29-1; J gene: TRBJ2-3
CDR3 protein: ASSLVSGGPYEQY; V gene: TRBV7-2; J gene: TRBJ2-7
CDR3 protein: ASSLGTSETYNEQF; V gene: TRBV11-2; J gene: TRBJ2-1
CDR3 protein: ASSQGTVSWETQY; V gene: TRBV14; J gene: TRBJ2-5
CDR3 protein: ASSVDRGDEQF; V gene: TRBV7-2; J gene: TRBJ2-1
CDR3 protein: ASSANLLTSTDTQY; V gene: TRBV7-2; J gene: TRBJ2-3
CDR3 protein: ASSPRAGGETQY; V gene: TRBV5-1; J gene: TRBJ2-5
CDR3 protein: ASKREMVLEQY; V gene: TRBV2; J gene: TRBJ2-7
CDR3 protein: ASSVVFGAGTSGTDTQY; V gene: TRBV9; J gene: TRBJ2-3
CDR3 protein: ASSRSGGAWETQY; V gene: TRBV7-2; J gene: TRBJ2-5
CDR3 protein: ASSSARTSETGELF; V gene: TRBV7-2; J gene: TRBJ2-2
CDR3 protein: ASLTASGAQETQY; V gene: TRBV25-1; J gene: TRBJ2-5
CDR3 protein: ASSIDSGRGRYQETQY; V gene: TRBV19; J gene: TRBJ2-5
CDR3 protein: ASSLAIRGSNYGYT; V gene: TRBV7-2; J gene: TRBJ1-2
CDR3 protein: ASSPLEGIRTEAF; V gene: TRBV9; J gene: TRBJ1-1
CDR3 protein: ASSTGLAGGYYNEQF; V gene: TRBV5-1; J gene: TRBJ2-1
CDR3 protein: ASSPSGEAF; V gene: TRBV18; J gene: TRBJ1-1
CDR3 protein: ASSMLARGGGANVLT; V gene: TRBV19; J gene: TRBJ2-6
CDR3 protein: SVSGQGNTEAF; V gene: TRBV29-1; J gene: TRBJ1-1
CDR3 protein: ASSFTDSGANVLT; V gene: TRBV11-2; J gene: TRBJ2-6
CDR3 protein: ASSQGAGTGFGGGYT; V gene: TRBV27; J gene: TRBJ1-2